The present TCR beta chain was sequenced within a study of shared clonotypes between healthy human individuals. About the research overall: Used for every donor were three CD4 naive, three CD4 memory, two CD8 naive and one CD8 memory plate. The study's findings and limits: Donor clonotype sharing was expected to depend on sequencing depth. Few donors limited the genetic and exposure-history diversity represented. Rarefaction showed sorted-subset sequencing was incomplete despite large depth.

About this clone itself: Its specificity is unknown.

Profiling relied on immunoSEQ multiplex PCR, and the TCRdb table lists in-frame clones only, not all of them. The sample holds millions of clones, less than 95% seen once. Positive CCR7 selection of CD45RO-negative cells yielded the naive CD8 cells, and terminally differentiated effector memory CD45RA+ cells were excluded. Germline loops: CDR1 MNHEY, CDR2 SMNVEV (reference sequence). The ends were cut back, 5 bases at V and 3 bases at J, with 14 bases in the middle. The CDR3 runs 14 residues. The clonotype comes from a man between 18 and 35 years old in good health. The rearrangement joins TRBV27 to TRBJ2-7; perhaps TRBD1 as D (6 bases). Material: naive CD8+ T cells sorted from blood. The CDR3 region is CASSTDRAIYEQYF. In DNA form, the CDR3 reads TGTGCCAGCAGTACGGACAGAGCCATCTACGAGCAGTACTTC.